This T cell receptor beta chain was sequenced for a study of CD4 and CD8 cells across lung adenocarcinoma regions. The CDR3 runs to 13 residues. Germline V lookup: CDR1 MNHNS, CDR2 SASEGT. Trimming pared 1 base from V and 6 bases from J, leaving 6 bases between. TCRdb reanalysed the PCR reads using MiXCR and keeps one entry per CDR3 protein. The table records roughly 7,600 distinct CDR3 sequences, under 60% of them present only once. This clonotype was counted at least ten times. The clonotype was recovered from a male donor with lung adenocarcinoma. The CD4 and CD8 labels of this study may be unreliable. The genes are TRBV6-1 and TRBJ2-2; D remains ambiguous. Sequenced: CD8+ T cells from the center of a lung tumor. Written as DNA, the CDR3 is TGTGCCAGCAGTGAAGTTTTGGCCGGGGAGCTGTTTTTT. It encodes CASSEVLAGELFF.